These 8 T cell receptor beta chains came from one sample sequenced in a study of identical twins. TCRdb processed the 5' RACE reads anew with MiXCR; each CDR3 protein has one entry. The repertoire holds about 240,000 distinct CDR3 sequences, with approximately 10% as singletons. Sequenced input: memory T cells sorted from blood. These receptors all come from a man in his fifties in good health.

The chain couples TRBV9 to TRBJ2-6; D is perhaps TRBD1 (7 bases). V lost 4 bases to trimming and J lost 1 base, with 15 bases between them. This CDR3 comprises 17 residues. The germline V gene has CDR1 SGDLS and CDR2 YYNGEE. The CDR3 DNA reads TGTGCCAGCAGCCCAGGGGGACTTCTTTCTGGGGCCAACGTCCTGACTTTC. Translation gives CASSPGGLLSGANVLTF.

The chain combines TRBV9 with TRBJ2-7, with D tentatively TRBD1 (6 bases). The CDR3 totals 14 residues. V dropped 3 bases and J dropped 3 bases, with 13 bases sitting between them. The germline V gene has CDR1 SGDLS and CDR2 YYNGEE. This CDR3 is CASSAGQRSYEQYF. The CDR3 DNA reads TGTGCCAGCAGCGCCGGACAGAGGAGCTACGAGCAGTACTTC. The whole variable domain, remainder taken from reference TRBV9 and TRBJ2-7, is DSGVTQTPKHLITATGQRVTLRCSPRSGDLSVYWYQQSLDQGLQFLIQYYNGEERAKGNILERFSAQQFPDLHSELNLSSLELGDSALYFCASSAGQRSYEQYFGPGTRLTVT.

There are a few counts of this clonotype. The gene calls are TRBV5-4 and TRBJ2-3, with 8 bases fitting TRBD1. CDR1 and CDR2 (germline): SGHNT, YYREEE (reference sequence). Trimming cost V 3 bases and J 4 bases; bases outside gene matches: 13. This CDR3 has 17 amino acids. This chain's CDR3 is CASSSLESRGQADTQYF. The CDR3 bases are TGTGCCAGCAGCTCACTTGAATCCAGGGGGCAAGCAGATACGCAGTATTTT.

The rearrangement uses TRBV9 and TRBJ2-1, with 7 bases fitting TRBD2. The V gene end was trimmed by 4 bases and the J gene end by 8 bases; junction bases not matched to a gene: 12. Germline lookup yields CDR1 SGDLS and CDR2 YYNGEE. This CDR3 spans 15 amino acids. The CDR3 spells CASSTHSTSSDEQFF. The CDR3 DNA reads TGTGCCAGCAGCACGCACTCGACTAGCTCGGATGAGCAGTTCTTC.

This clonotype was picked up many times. The CDR3 sequence is CASSFGTGELFF. CDR3 nucleotides: TGTGCCAGCAGTTTTGGCACCGGGGAGCTGTTTTTT. The chain links TRBV27 to TRBJ2-2; D ambiguous. The V gene's germline CDR1 is MNHEY and CDR2 SMNVEV (reference sequence). Trimming took off 3 bases at V and 4 bases at J, with 3 bases between the two ends. The CDR3 contains 12 residues.

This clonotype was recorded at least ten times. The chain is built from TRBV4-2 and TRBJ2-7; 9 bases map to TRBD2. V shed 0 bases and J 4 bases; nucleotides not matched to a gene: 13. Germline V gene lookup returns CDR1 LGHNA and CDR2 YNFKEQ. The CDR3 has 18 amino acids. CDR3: CASSQDWSASGVQYEQYF. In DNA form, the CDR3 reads TGTGCCAGCAGCCAAGATTGGAGTGCTAGCGGGGTGCAATACGAGCAGTACTTC.

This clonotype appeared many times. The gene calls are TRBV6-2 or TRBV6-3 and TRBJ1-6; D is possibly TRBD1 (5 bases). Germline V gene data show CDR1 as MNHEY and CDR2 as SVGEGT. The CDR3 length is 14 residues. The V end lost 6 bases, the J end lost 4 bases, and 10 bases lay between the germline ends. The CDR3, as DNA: TGTGCCAGCAGCCCGGGACGGTATAATTCACCCCTCCACTTT. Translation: CASSPGRYNSPLHF.

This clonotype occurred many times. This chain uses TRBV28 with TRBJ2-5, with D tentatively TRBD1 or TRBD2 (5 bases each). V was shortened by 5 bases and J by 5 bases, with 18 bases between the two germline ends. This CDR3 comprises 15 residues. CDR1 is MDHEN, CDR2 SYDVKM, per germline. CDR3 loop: CASSRIRDLRETQYF. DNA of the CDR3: TGTGCCAGCAGTCGAATCCGGGACCTGAGGGAGACCCAGTACTTC.